The 12 T cell receptor beta chains listed next were all sequenced from one sample in a study of T cells in Graves' hyperthyroidism and ophthalmopathy. What was amplified from RNA transcripts were TCR beta CDR3 regions. The HTBI set primed first-round TCR CDR3 RT-PCR. Using its own MiXCR run on the multiplex PCR reads, TCRdb lists one record per CDR3 protein. Of more than 650,000 distinct CDR3 sequences listed, 14% were seen once; the top ten hold 9.5% to 13%. Specimen: blood. The receptors come from a young woman with Graves' hyperthyroidism.

This clonotype was seen a handful of times. The genes are TRBV7-3 and TRBJ2-1; D call uncertain. The germline CDR1 and CDR2 sequences are SGHTA and FQGTGA. The CDR3 is made up of 13 amino acids. V gave up 1 base and J gave up 5 bases, with 6 bases separating them. For the CDR3, the DNA is TGTGCCAGCAGCTTAAACGTGGACAATGAGCAGTTCTTC. It codes for CASSLNVDNEQFF.

This clonotype turned up a few times. The rearrangement uses TRBV6-1 and TRBJ2-1; 12 bases line up with TRBD2. Trimming cost V 8 bases and J 2 bases; bases outside gene matches: 7. The CDR3 runs to 16 residues. Looked up from germline, CDR1 is MNHNS and CDR2 is SASEGT. The CDR3 here is CASGLAGQPAYNEQFF. CDR3 nucleotides: TGTGCCAGCGGACTAGCGGGGCAGCCGGCCTACAATGAGCAGTTCTTC.

As to this clonotype: This may be a read error: a much more frequent sequence differs by one nucleotide. V and J are TRBV11-2 and TRBJ2-3; a possible D gene is TRBD2 (5 bases). This CDR3 region has 15 residues. Germline loops: CDR1 SGHAT, CDR2 FQNNGV. CDR3 in amino acids: CAGSLEGYLGDTQYF. In DNA form, the CDR3 reads TGTGCCGGCAGCTTAGAGGGCTACCTGGGGGATACGCAGTATTTT.

This clonotype was found a few times. This chain connects TRBV7-2 to TRBJ2-3; no firm D call. CDR1 and CDR2 (germline): SGHTA, FQGNSA. The CDR3 runs 14 residues. The V end lost 5 bases, the J end lost 0 bases, and 9 bases lay between the germline ends. The CDR3 coding sequence is TGTGCCAGCAGCCACCCCCTTAGCACAGATACGCAGTATTTT. Translating gives CASSHPLSTDTQYF. Drawing the rest from reference TRBV7-2 and TRBJ2-3, the complete variable domain is GAGVSQSPSNKVTEKGKDVELRCDPISGHTALYWYRQSLGQGLEFLIYFQGNSAPDKSGLPSDRFSAERTGGSVSTLTIQRTQQEDSAVYLCASSHPLSTDTQYFGPGTRLTVL.

The chain has TRBV6-2 or TRBV6-3 and TRBJ2-1, with 9 bases that match TRBD2. Germline V gene sequence: CDR1 MNHEY, CDR2 SVGEGT. J was trimmed by 2 bases and V by 5 bases; bases with no gene match: 10. This CDR3 spans 17 amino acids. DNA of the CDR3: TGTGCCAGCAGTCACGATTCTAGCGGGAAGGCCTACAATGAGCAGTTCTTC. It encodes CASSHDSSGKAYNEQFF.

This clonotype was detected a few times. CDR3 region: CASSQDRQGRGDGYTF. Here the CDR3 DNA reads TGCGCCAGCAGCCAAGATCGGCAAGGCAGGGGTGACGGCTACACCTTC. The chain joins TRBV4-3 to TRBJ1-2; perhaps TRBD1 as D (6 bases). Deletions cut 0 bases from V and 8 bases from J, with 19 bases between. CDR3 length equals 16 residues. Per germline, CDR1 LGHNA and CDR2 YSLEER.

This clonotype has at least ten counts. The V gene is TRBV29-1, the J gene TRBJ2-7, with a possible D match to TRBD1 (6 bases). Germline CDR1 and CDR2: SQVTM and ANQGSEA. V shed 5 bases and J shed 2 bases, with 13 bases lying between them. This CDR3 is built from 13 residues. The CDR3 DNA follows: TGCAGCGTTTCCCCCACAGGGCCCTACGAGCAGTACTTC. Translating gives CSVSPTGPYEQYF.

This clonotype was seen at least ten times. The V and J genes are TRBV18 and TRBJ2-1, with a possible D match to TRBD2 (6 bases). This CDR3 is 14 amino acids long. The germline gives CDR1 KGHSH, CDR2 LQKENI. V shed 8 bases and J shed 0 bases, with 11 bases lying between them. The CDR3 nucleotides are TGTGCCAGCAAGCCAGCGGGCTCCTACAATGAGCAGTTCTTC. Its translation is CASKPAGSYNEQFF. Based on the CDR3 plus reference TRBV18 and TRBJ2-1, the full variable domain is NAGVMQNPRHLVRRRGQEARLRCSPMKGHSHVYWYRQLPEEGLKFMVYLQKENIIDESGMPKERFSAEFPKEGPSILRIQQVVRGDSAAYFCASKPAGSYNEQFFGPGTRLTVL.

This clonotype was detected ten times or more. As DNA, the CDR3 is TGCAGCGTTGATGGGACAGGGCGTGAGCAGTACTTC. This codes for CSVDGTGREQYF. The chain joins TRBV29-1 to TRBJ2-7; 9 nucleotides line up with TRBD1. CDR1 is SQVTM and CDR2 is ANQGSEA in the germline V gene. Unmatched junction bases numbered 4, after V lost 3 bases and J lost 7 bases. The CDR3 contains 12 residues.

The table lists this clonotype with many counts. The rearrangement joins TRBV9 to TRBJ2-3; TRBD1 matches 8 bases. CDR3 length: 15 residues. V shed 7 bases, J shed 2 bases, and the junction held 9 bases outside the gene matches. Germline CDR1 reads SGDLS; CDR2 reads YYNGEE. DNA of the CDR3: TGTGCCAGCGGGAGGAGGACAGGGTTCACAGATACGCAGTATTTT. This encodes CASGRRTGFTDTQYF.

This clonotype appeared many times. The genes are TRBV28 and TRBJ1-2, with TRBD1 as a possible D gene (5 bases). Per germline, CDR1 MDHEN and CDR2 SYDVKM. This CDR3 has 14 residues. V was clipped by 5 bases and J by 2 bases, with 12 bases between them. The CDR3 loop is CASSPTGVNYGYTF. DNA for the CDR3: TGTGCCAGCAGTCCTACGGGGGTCAACTATGGCTACACCTTC.

This clonotype was seen a few times. This chain links TRBV2 with TRBJ1-1; D is ambiguous. V lost 6 bases to trimming and J lost 8 bases, with 13 bases between them. Looked up from germline, CDR1 is SNHLY and CDR2 is FYNNEI. The CDR3 is 12 amino acids. CDR3: CASSDPGYEAFF. Written as DNA, the CDR3 is TGTGCCAGCAGCGACCCGGGCTACGAAGCTTTCTTT.